This T cell receptor beta chain came from a study of cytomegalovirus exposure and HLA in healthy donors. The ends were cut back, 4 bases at V and 3 bases at J, with 6 bases in the middle. Germline V gene data show CDR1 as ENHRY and CDR2 as SYGVKD. This CDR3 has 13 residues. Note on this clone: The antigen remains undetermined.

The PCR contained 60 Vbeta and 13 Jbeta primers. Using immunoSEQ multiplex PCR, the repertoire was profiled, and TCRdb retains in-frame clones only, with some absent. The sample records over 100,000 clones, approximately 80% being singletons. Broader study findings: Specificity of a few CMV-associated chains for CMV antigens was verified in vitro.

Sample: PBMCs. This receptor was identified in a woman in her 40s in good health and CMV-seronegative. The chain has TRBV10-3 and TRBJ1-4; no clear D gene. CDR3 DNA sequence: TGTGCCATCAGTGGCACAGCTAATGAAAAACTGTTTTTT. Amino acids: CAISGTANEKLFF.